This T cell receptor (beta chain) was profiled in a study of glioma-infiltrating T cells after dendritic cell vaccination. Profiled with immunoSEQ multiplex PCR; TCRdb holds only in-frame clones, not every one. The table lists about 30,000 clones, roughly nine tenths of them singletons, with 2.2% in the top ten. The germline V gene encodes CDR1 SGHDT and CDR2 YYEEEE. This CDR3 has 14 residues. Trimming took off 8 bases at V and 5 bases at J, with 16 bases between the two ends. This chain joins TRBV5-6 and TRBJ2-2; D may be TRBD2 (6 bases). The clonotype was recovered from a human donor with glioblastoma. The sequenced sample was blood, obtained before dendritic cell vaccination. The CDR3 DNA reads as TGTGCCAGTGAGCAGGGACTTCGGACCGGGGAGCTGTTTTTT. This translates into CASEQGLRTGELFF.